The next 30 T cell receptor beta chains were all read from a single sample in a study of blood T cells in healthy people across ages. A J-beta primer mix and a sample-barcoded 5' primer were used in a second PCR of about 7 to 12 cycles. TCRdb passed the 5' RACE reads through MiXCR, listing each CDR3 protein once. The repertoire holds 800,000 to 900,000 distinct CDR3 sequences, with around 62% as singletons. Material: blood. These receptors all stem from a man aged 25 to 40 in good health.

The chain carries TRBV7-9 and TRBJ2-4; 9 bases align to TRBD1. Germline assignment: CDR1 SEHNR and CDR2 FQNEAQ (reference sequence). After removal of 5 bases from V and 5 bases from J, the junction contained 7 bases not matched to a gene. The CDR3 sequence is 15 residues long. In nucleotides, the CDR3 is TGTGCCAGCAGCCCTGGGACAGGGAGGGAAAACATTCAGTACTTC. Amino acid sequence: CASSPGTGRENIQYF.

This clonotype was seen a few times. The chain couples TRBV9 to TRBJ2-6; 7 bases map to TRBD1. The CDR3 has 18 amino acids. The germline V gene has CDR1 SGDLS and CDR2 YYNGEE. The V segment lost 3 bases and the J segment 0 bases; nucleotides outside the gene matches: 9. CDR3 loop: CASSASQGVISGANVLTF. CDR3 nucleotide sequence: TGTGCCAGCAGCGCCTCGCAGGGGGTAATCTCTGGGGCCAACGTCCTGACTTTC.

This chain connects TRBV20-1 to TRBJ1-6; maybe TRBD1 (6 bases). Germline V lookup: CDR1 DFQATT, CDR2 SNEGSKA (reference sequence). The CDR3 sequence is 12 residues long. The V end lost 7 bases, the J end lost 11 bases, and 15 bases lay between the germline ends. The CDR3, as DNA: TGCAGTGTACAGGGAGGGCGGCCACCCCTCCACTTT. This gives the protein CSVQGGRPPLHF.

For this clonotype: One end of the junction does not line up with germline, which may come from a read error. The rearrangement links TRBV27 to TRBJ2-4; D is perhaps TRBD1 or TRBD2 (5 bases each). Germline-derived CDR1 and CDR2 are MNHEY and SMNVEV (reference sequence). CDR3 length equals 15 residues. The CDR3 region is CASSPGRLAKSIQYF. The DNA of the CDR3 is TGTGCCAGCAGTCCGGGGCGATTAGCCAAAAGCATTCAGTACTTC.

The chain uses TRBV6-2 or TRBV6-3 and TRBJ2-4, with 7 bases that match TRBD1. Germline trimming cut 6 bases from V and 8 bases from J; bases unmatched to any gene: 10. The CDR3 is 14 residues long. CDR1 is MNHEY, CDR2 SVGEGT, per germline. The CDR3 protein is CASRGNDRVHIQYF. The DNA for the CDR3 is TGTGCCAGCAGGGGCAATGACAGGGTGCACATTCAGTACTTC.

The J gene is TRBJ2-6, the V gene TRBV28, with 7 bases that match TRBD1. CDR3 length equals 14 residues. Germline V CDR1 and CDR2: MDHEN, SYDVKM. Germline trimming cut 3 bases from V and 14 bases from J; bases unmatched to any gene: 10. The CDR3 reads CASSFRDSFILLTF. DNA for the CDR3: TGTGCCAGCAGTTTCCGGGACAGCTTCATTCTCCTGACTTTC.

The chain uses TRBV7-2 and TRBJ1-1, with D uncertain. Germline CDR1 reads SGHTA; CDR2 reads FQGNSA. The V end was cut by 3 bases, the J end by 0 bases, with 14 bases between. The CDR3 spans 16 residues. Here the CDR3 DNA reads TGTGCCAGCAGCTTGGCCCAGACGGCCTTGAACACTGAAGCTTTCTTT. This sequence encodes CASSLAQTALNTEAFF.

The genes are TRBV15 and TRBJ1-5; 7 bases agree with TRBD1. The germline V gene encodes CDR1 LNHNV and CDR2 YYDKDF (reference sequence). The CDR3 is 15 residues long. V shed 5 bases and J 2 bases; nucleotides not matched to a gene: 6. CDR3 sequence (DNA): TGTGCCACCAGCCGTAGACAGGGTGGCAATCAGCCCCAGCATTTT. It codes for CATSRRQGGNQPQHF.

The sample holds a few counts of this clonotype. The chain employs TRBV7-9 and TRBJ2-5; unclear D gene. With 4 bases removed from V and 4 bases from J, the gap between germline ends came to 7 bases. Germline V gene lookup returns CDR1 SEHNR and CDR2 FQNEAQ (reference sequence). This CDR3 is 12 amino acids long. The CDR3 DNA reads TGTGCCAGCAGCTCTGGGCGAGAGACCCAGTACTTC. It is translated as CASSSGRETQYF.

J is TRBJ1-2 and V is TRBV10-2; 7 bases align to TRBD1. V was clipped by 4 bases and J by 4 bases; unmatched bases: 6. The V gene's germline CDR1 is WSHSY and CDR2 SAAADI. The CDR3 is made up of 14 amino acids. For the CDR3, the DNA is TGCGCCAGCAGTGGACAGGGAGTTGTCTATGGCTACACCTTC. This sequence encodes CASSGQGVVYGYTF.

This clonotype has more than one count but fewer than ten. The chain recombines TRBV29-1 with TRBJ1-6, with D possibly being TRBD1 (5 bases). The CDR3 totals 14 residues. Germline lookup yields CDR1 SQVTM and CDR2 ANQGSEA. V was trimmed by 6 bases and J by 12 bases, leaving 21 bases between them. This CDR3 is CSVMDGAAFGPLHF. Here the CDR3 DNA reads TGCAGCGTGATGGACGGGGCCGCCTTCGGACCCCTCCACTTT.

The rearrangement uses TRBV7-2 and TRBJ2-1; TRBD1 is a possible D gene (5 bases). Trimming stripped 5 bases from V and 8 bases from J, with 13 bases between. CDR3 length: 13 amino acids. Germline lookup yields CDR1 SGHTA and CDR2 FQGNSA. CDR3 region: CASSRPDTYEQFF. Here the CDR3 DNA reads TGTGCCAGCAGCCGACCGGACACTTATGAGCAGTTCTTC.

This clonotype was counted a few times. This CDR3 is CASSPSRVYEQYF. The CDR3 coding sequence is TGTGCCAGCAGCCCTAGTCGAGTCTACGAGCAGTACTTC. The chain recombines TRBV7-2 with TRBJ2-7; the D is unclear. This CDR3 is 13 amino acids long. V was pared by 5 bases and J by 3 bases, with 11 bases between. Germline V gives CDR1 SGHTA, CDR2 FQGNSA.

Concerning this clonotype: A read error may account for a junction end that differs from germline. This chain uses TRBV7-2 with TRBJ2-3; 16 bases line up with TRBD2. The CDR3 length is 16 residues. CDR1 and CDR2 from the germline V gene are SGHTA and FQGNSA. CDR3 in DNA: TGTGCCGGCAGCTTGGGGACTAGCGGGGGGGCGTATACGCAGTATTTT. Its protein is CAGSLGTSGGAYTQYF.

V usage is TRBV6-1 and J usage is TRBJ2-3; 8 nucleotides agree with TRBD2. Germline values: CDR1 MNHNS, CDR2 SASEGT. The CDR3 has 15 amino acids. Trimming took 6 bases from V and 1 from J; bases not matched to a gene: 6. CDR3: CASRALADRTDTQYF. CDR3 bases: TGTGCCAGCAGAGCACTAGCGGACCGCACAGATACGCAGTATTTT.

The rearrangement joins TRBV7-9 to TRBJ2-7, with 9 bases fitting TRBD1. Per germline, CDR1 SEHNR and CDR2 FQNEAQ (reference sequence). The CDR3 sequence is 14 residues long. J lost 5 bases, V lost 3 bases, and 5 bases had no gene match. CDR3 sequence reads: CASSFRTGDNEQYF. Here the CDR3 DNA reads TGTGCCAGCAGCTTCCGGACAGGGGACAACGAGCAGTACTTC.

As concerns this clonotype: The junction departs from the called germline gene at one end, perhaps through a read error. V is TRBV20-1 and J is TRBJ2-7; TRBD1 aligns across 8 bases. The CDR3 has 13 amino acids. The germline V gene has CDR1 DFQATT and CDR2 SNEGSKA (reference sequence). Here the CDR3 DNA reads TGCGGTGCTGACGGACAGGGAAGTCGCGAGCAGTACTTC. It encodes CGADGQGSREQYF.

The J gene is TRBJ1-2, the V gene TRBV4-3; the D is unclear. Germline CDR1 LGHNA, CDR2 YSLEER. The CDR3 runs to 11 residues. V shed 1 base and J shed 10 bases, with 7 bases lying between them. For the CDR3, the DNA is TGCGCCAGCAGCCAAGGGGGTTTCTACACCTTC. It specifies CASSQGGFYTF.

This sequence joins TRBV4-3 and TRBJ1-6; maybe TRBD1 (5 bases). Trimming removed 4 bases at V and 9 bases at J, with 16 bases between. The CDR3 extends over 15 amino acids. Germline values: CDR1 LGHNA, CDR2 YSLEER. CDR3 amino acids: CASSRERGAVSPLHF. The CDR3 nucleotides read TGCGCCAGCAGCCGAGAGAGGGGAGCGGTTTCACCCCTCCACTTT.

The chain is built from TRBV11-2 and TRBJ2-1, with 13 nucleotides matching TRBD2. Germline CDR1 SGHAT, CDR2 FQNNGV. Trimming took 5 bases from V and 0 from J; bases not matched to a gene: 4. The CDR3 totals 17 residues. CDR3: CASSRTSGGGSYNEQFF. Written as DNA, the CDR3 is TGTGCCAGCAGCCGGACTAGCGGGGGTGGCTCCTACAATGAGCAGTTCTTC.

CDR3 sequence (DNA): TGTGCCATCAGTGAGGAAGGGGGCCGTTACAATGAGCAGTTCTTC. It encodes CAISEEGGRYNEQFF. The chain links TRBV10-3 to TRBJ2-1; the match to TRBD1 covers 7 bases. Germline-derived CDR1 and CDR2 are ENHRY and SYGVKD. The CDR3 spans 15 residues. V shed 2 bases and J 4 bases; nucleotides not matched to a gene: 5.

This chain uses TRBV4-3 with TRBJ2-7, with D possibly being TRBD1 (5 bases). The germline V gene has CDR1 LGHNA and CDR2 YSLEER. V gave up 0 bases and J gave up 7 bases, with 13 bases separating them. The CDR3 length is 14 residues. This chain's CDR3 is CASSQDREIDEQYF. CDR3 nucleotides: TGCGCCAGCAGCCAAGACAGGGAAATCGATGAGCAGTACTTC.

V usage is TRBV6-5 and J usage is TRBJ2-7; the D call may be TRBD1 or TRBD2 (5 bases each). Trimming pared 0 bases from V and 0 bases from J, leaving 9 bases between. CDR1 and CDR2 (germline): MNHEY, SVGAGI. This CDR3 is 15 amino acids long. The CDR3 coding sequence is TGTGCCAGCAGTTACTCTTGGGGGAGCTCCTACGAGCAGTACTTC. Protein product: CASSYSWGSSYEQYF.

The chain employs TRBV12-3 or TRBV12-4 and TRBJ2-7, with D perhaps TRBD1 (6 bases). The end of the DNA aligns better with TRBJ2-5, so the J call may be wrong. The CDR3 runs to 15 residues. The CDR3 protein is CASSPEGVIGETQYF. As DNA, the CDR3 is TGTGCCAGCAGTCCCGAGGGGGTGATTGGAGAGACCCAGTACTTC.

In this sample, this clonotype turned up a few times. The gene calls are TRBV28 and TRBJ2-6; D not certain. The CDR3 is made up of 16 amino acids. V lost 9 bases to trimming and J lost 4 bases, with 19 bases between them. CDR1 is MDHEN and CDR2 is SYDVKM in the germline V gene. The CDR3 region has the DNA TGTGCCAGTGCAAGGACGGCTGCCGTAGGGGCCAACGTCCTGACTTTC. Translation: CASARTAAVGANVLTF.

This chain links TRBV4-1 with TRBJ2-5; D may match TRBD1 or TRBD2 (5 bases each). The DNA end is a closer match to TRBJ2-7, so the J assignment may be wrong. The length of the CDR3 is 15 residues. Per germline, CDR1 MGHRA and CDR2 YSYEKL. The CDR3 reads CASSQDWLAQGEQYF. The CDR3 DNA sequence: TGCGCCAGCAGCCAAGACTGGCTAGCCCAGGGCGAGCAGTACTTC.

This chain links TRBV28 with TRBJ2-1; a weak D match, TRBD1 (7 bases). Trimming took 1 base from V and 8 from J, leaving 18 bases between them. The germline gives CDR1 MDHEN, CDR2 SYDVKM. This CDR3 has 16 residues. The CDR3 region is CASSLLGGGIRYEQFF. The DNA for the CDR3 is TGTGCCAGCAGTTTATTAGGAGGGGGCATAAGGTATGAGCAGTTCTTC.

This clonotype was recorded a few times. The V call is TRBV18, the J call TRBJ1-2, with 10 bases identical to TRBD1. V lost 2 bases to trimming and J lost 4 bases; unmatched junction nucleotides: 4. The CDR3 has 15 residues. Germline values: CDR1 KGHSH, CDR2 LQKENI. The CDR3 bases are TGTGCCAGCTCACCAGGGGGACAGGGGAGCTATGGCTACACCTTC. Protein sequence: CASSPGGQGSYGYTF.

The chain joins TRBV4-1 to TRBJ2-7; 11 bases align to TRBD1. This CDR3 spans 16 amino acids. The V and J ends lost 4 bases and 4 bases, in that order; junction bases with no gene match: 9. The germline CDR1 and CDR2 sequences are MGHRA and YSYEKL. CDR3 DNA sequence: TGCGCCAGCAGCCGCCTACTGGGACAGGGGGTTTACGAGCAGTACTTC. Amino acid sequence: CASSRLLGQGVYEQYF.

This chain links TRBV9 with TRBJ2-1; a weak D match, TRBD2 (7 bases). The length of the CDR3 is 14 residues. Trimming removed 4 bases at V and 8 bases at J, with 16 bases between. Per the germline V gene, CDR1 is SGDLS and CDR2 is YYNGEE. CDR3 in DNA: TGTGCCAGCAGCCCAAAGGGGGGGCCGTATGAGCAGTTCTTC. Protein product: CASSPKGGPYEQFF.